Given below is one T cell receptor beta chain in context. The data stem from a study of cytomegalovirus exposure and HLA in healthy donors. CDR3 size: 13 residues. V dropped 6 bases and J dropped 7 bases, with 16 bases sitting between them. Germline V lookup: CDR1 SNHLY, CDR2 FYNNEI. In the PCR, 60 Vbeta and 13 Jbeta primers were used. TCRdb keeps only in-frame clones here, not all; method: immunoSEQ multiplex PCR. The table records 120,000 or so clones, less than 85% of them present only once. This clonotype originated in a male donor in good health and CMV-seronegative. The chain has TRBV2 and TRBJ2-7, with D possibly matching TRBD1 (5 bases). Sequencing was carried out using PBMCs. CDR3 residues: CASRGLSDIEQYF. CDR3 nucleotides: TGTGCCAGCAGGGGGCTCTCCGATATTGAGCAGTACTTC.